This T cell receptor (beta chain) was captured by sequencing in a study of T cells after yellow fever vaccination. A single record per CDR3 protein comes from TCRdb applying MiXCR to the 5' RACE reads. The sample consists of roughly 520,000 distinct CDR3 sequences, 21% of them appearing once. This clonotype has only a few counts. Germline CDR1 is DFQATT and CDR2 is SNEGSKA (reference sequence). The length of the CDR3 is 14 residues. Trimming removed 3 bases at V and 4 bases at J, with 13 bases between. The material sequenced was PBMCs, taken about 20 days after the first yellow fever vaccination. This TCR was recovered from a man between 18 and 29 years old who received the YFV17D yellow fever vaccine. The rearrangement links TRBV20-1 to TRBJ1-5; TRBD1 might be the D (5 bases). CDR3 protein: CSARRWGLNQPQHF. The CDR3 coding sequence is TGCAGTGCTAGGAGATGGGGACTAAATCAGCCCCAGCATTTT.